The clone carrying this T cell receptor beta chain was recorded at least ten times. Its antigen is still unknown. This sample is part of a study of regulatory T cells in long-lasting Graves disease. Stated time point: newly diagnosed GD, antithyroid drugs for less than 3 months. Extracted PBMC RNA gave rise to the TCR library. General study findings and limits: Persistent cases favored TRBV28, TRBJ1-2 and TRBJ2-5. Not thyroid tissue but only peripheral blood was studied.

The CDR3 is 18 amino acids. J lost 0 bases, V lost 5 bases, and 13 bases had no gene match. According to the study, TCR beta libraries were built with iRepertoire HTBI primers and CDR3-region Arm-PCR. In TCRdb, the multiplex PCR reads were re-called with MiXCR into one record per CDR3 protein. The sample has around 470,000 distinct CDR3 sequences, 11% to 15% seen once. This sample was shared with a second study, whose subject was T cells in Graves' hyperthyroidism and ophthalmopathy.

This chain connects TRBV12-3 or TRBV12-4 to TRBJ2-1; 7 nucleotides match TRBD1. This specimen consisted of peripheral blood mononuclear cells (PBMCs), obtained at new diagnosis, from a patient treated with antithyroid drugs. The receptor was derived from a woman in her forties or fifties with Graves disease. The CDR3: CASSPSPGAGGSYNEQFF. As DNA, the CDR3 is TGTGCCAGCAGTCCATCGCCCGGGGCAGGGGGCTCCTACAATGAGCAGTTCTTC.